Listed below are T cell receptor beta chains from one sample, sequenced in a study of T cells in localized non-small cell lung cancer. The method was immunoSEQ multiplex PCR; TCRdb's version includes in-frame clones alone and lacks a portion of them. Of under 55,000 clones in the sample, 60% to 85% are singletons; the top ten hold approximately 4.8%. Sequences were derived from PBMCs, sampled before any cancer treatment. The receptors originated from a woman between 40 and 69 years old with stage II lung adenocarcinoma. Both conserved end residues are part of each CDR3. The D gene is left open where the match is weak. Expanded clones are given a class, and other clones once, few, many or no size at all.

v_call	d_call	j_call	clone_size	cdr3_aa	cdr3_nt
TRBV27	NA	TRBJ2-1	few	CASSYNQFNEQFF	TGTGCCAGCAGTTACAACCAGTTCAATGAGCAGTTCTTC
TRBV13	NA	TRBJ2-4	NA	CASSLGGNIQYF	TGTGCCAGCAGCTTAGGGGGAAACATTCAGTACTTC
TRBV19	NA	TRBJ1-1	NA	CASSAPYTEAFF	TGTGCCAGTAGTGCCCCTTACACTGAAGCTTTCTTT
TRBV27	TRBD1	TRBJ1-1	once	CASSPRWDRVNTEAFF	TGTGCCAGCAGTCCAAGATGGGACAGGGTGAACACTGAAGCTTTCTTT
TRBV6-6	NA	TRBJ1-1	NA	CASSPTGQGEAFF	TGTGCCAGCAGTCCCACCGGTCAGGGTGAAGCTTTCTTT
TRBV6-1	NA	TRBJ2-1	NA	CAKKGPGNEQFF	TGTGCAAAAAAGGGGCCGGGCAATGAGCAGTTCTTC
TRBV27	TRBD2	TRBJ2-2	NA	CASSFRLAGTSTGELFF	TGTGCCAGCAGTTTCCGACTAGCGGGGACGAGCACCGGGGAGCTGTTTTTT
TRBV23-1	NA	TRBJ2-7	NA	CANPMGQAPYEQYF	TGCGCCAACCCCATGGGGCAGGCCCCCTACGAGCAGTACTTC
TRBV6-4	TRBD2	TRBJ2-3	NA	CASSGLAGGDTQYF	TGTGCCAGCAGTGGACTAGCGGGGGGAGATACGCAGTATTTT
TRBV29-1	NA	TRBJ1-2	once	CSVRRQGVGLIDYGYTF	TGCAGCGTCCGCAGGCAGGGAGTAGGCCTTATCGACTATGGCTACACCTTC
TRBV4-1	TRBD1	TRBJ1-1	few	CASSQDFGTGGVDTEAFF	TGCGCCAGCAGCCAAGATTTTGGGACAGGGGGCGTGGACACTGAAGCTTTCTTT
TRBV9	TRBD1	TRBJ1-1	NA	CASSARQGFNTEAFF	TGTGCCAGCAGCGCAAGACAGGGATTTAACACTGAAGCTTTCTTT
TRBV19	NA	TRBJ1-5	NA	CASSMSTNQPQHF	TGTGCCAGTAGTATGTCAACGAATCAGCCCCAGCATTTT
TRBV11-1	NA	TRBJ1-3	NA	CASSLETIGNTIYF	TGTGCCAGCAGCCTGGAAACAATCGGAAACACCATATATTTT
TRBV6-5	NA	TRBJ2-1	NA	CASSYREAGAYNEQFF	TGTGCCAGCAGTTACAGGGAGGCGGGTGCCTACAATGAGCAGTTCTTC
TRBV27	TRBD1	TRBJ2-1	NA	CASRTTQGVEIYNEQFF	TGTGCCAGCAGAACTACACAGGGGGTGGAAATCTACAATGAGCAGTTCTTC
TRBV6-6	NA	TRBJ1-5	NA	CASSYTWSQPQHF	TGTGCCAGCAGTTACACGTGGTCCCAGCCCCAGCATTTT
TRBV28	NA	TRBJ1-2	NA	CASRTANYGYTF	TGTGCCAGCAGGACAGCTAACTATGGCTACACCTTC
TRBV14	NA	TRBJ1-4	NA	CASRTAYNEKLFF	TGTGCCAGTCGGACAGCCTATAATGAAAAACTGTTTTTT
TRBV7-6	TRBD1	TRBJ1-1	NA	CASSLVSGTGRSTEAFF	TGTGCCAGCAGCTTAGTGTCCGGGACAGGGCGTAGTACTGAAGCTTTCTTT
TRBV7-8	NA	TRBJ1-1	NA	CASSLVEGEAFF	TGTGCCAGCAGCTTAGTCGAGGGGGAAGCTTTCTTT
TRBV9	NA	TRBJ1-1	few	CASSQGLDTEAFF	TGTGCCAGCAGCCAGGGGTTGGACACTGAAGCTTTCTTT
TRBV5-1	NA	TRBJ1-1	NA	CASSLEGGEAFF	TGCGCCAGCAGCTTGGAGGGTGGTGAAGCTTTCTTT
TRBV5-8	TRBD1	TRBJ1-5	NA	CASSPGTGSFSNQPQHF	TGTGCCAGCAGCCCCGGGACAGGGAGTTTTAGCAATCAGCCCCAGCATTTT
TRBV7-8	NA	TRBJ1-2	NA	CASSPPGGVNYGYTF	TGTGCCAGCAGCCCTCCCGGGGGAGTTAACTATGGCTACACCTTC
TRBV18	TRBD1	TRBJ2-7	NA	CASSEDRNYEQYF	TGTGCCAGCTCAGAGGACAGGAACTACGAGCAGTACTTC
TRBV5-5	NA	TRBJ1-1	NA	CASSLGHSGDGAFF	TGTGCCAGCAGCCTGGGACATTCCGGGGACGGAGCTTTCTTT
TRBV5-4	TRBD2	TRBJ2-5	NA	CASSFFLAGQETQYF	TGTGCCAGCAGCTTCTTTTTAGCGGGTCAGGAGACCCAGTACTTC
TRBV7-8	TRBD1	TRBJ1-4	NA	CASSLEGQGGEKLFF	TGTGCCAGCAGCTTAGAGGGACAGGGAGGCGAAAAACTGTTTTTT
TRBV12-2	NA	TRBJ2-1	NA	CASRLSPGTSGGAGNEQFF	TGTGCAAGTCGCTTAAGTCCTGGGACTAGCGGGGGGGCTGGCAATGAGCAGTTCTTC
TRBV28	TRBD1	TRBJ1-1	few	CASSLSGGDEAFF	TGTGCCAGCAGTTTATCAGGGGGCGACGAAGCTTTCTTT
TRBV7-2	TRBD1	TRBJ1-6	NA	CASSFGQAGRSPLHF	TGTGCCAGCAGCTTCGGACAGGCGGGACGATCACCCCTCCACTTT
TRBV4-2	NA	TRBJ1-1	NA	CASSQDGSEGNEAFF	TGTGCCAGCAGCCAAGACGGTTCGGAAGGGAATGAAGCTTTCTTT
TRBV7-9	TRBD1	TRBJ1-6	NA	CASSRDSNSPLHF	TGTGCCAGCAGCCGGGACAGTAATTCACCCCTCCACTTT
TRBV5-1	NA	TRBJ1-3	NA	CASSLGVEGNTIYF	TGCGCCAGCAGCTTGGGGGTAGAAGGAAACACCATATATTTT
TRBV14	NA	TRBJ2-7	NA	CASSHVDSSYEQYF	TGTGCCAGCAGCCATGTCGACAGCTCCTACGAGCAGTACTTC
TRBV4-1	NA	TRBJ1-1	NA	CASSHPMGMGNEAFF	TGCGCCAGCAGCCACCCCATGGGGATGGGAAATGAAGCTTTCTTT
TRBV30	NA	TRBJ2-5	NA	CAWSRRGGETQYF	TGTGCCTGGAGTCGGAGGGGGGGAGAGACCCAGTACTTC
TRBV27	NA	TRBJ1-1	once	CASLSWGQSTEAFF	TGTGCCAGCCTCTCGTGGGGCCAGAGCACTGAAGCTTTCTTT
TRBV7-8	NA	TRBJ2-3	once	CASRPVGDTQYF	TGTGCCAGCAGACCAGTGGGAGATACGCAGTATTTT
TRBV9	NA	TRBJ1-4	NA	CASSPKQGMQEKLFF	TGTGCCAGCAGCCCCAAGCAGGGTATGCAGGAAAAACTGTTTTTT
TRBV5-8	NA	TRBJ2-7	NA	CASSGGTVQGYEQYF	TGTGCCAGCAGCGGGGGGACAGTCCAGGGCTACGAGCAGTACTTC
TRBV10-3	NA	TRBJ1-2	once	CAIKETDDGYTF	TGTGCCATCAAGGAGACAGACGATGGCTACACCTTC
TRBV7-6	NA	TRBJ1-1	medium-sized	CASSLSTGGTEAFF	TGTGCCAGCAGCTTATCCACGGGGGGAACTGAAGCTTTCTTT
TRBV6-1	NA	TRBJ1-1	NA	CASRDPPNTEAFF	TGTGCCAGCAGGGACCCGCCGAACACTGAAGCTTTCTTT
TRBV20-1	NA	TRBJ1-3	few	CSAALGNTIYF	TGCAGTGCGGCCCTAGGAAACACCATATATTTT
TRBV9	TRBD2	TRBJ2-5	NA	CASSPGTKQETQYF	TGTGCCAGCAGCCCGGGGACTAAACAAGAGACCCAGTACTTC
TRBV10-1	NA	TRBJ2-7	once	CASSEFPGSYEQYF	TGCGCCAGCAGTGAATTCCCCGGGTCCTACGAGCAGTACTTC
TRBV5-4	NA	TRBJ2-7	NA	CASSLDAQRGEQYF	TGTGCCAGCAGCTTGGATGCACAGCGTGGGGAGCAGTACTTC
TRBV6-6	NA	TRBJ1-1	once	CASSYQNTEAFF	TGTGCCAGCAGTTACCAAAACACTGAAGCTTTCTTT
TRBV29-1	TRBD1	TRBJ1-2	NA	CSVEGTGGKGRGYTF	TGCAGCGTTGAGGGGACAGGGGGAAAAGGTAGAGGCTACACCTTC
TRBV5-5	TRBD1	TRBJ1-4	NA	CASSLTGANEKLFF	TGTGCCAGCAGCCTGACAGGGGCTAATGAAAAACTGTTTTTT
TRBV5-6	TRBD1	TRBJ1-2	NA	CASSMEAGQGVHGYTF	TGTGCCAGCAGCATGGAGGCGGGACAGGGGGTACATGGCTACACCTTC
TRBV2	NA	TRBJ1-1	NA	CASSEGFRAFF	TGTGCCAGCAGTGAGGGTTTTCGAGCTTTCTTT
TRBV19	NA	TRBJ2-7	NA	CASSISPARSYEQYF	TGTGCCAGTAGTATTTCTCCGGCTCGATCCTACGAGCAGTACTTC